This T cell receptor (beta chain) was sequenced in a study of blood T cell repertoires in COVID-19. Study-level information: From the United States, Italy and Spain came samples of acute and convalescent COVID-19. The analysed material was cDNA or gDNA that came from T cells, B-cell-depleted T cells, or PBMCs.

This clone was seen a few times. Trimming stripped 2 bases from V and 5 bases from J, with 9 bases between. Germline lookup yields CDR1 LGHDT and CDR2 YNNKEL (reference sequence). The CDR3 covers 13 residues. In the study's own analysis: Amplification with reference gene primers provided the estimates of nucleated cell counts. TCRdb's copy holds only in-frame clones and misses some; the assay was immunoSEQ multiplex PCR. V and J calls and clone size are those listed in that table; D and trimming were worked out from the DNA. The data show 350,000 or so clones, more than 70% seen once. The chain has TRBV3-1 (or the pseudogene TRBV3-2) and TRBJ1-1; no clear D gene. This receptor was taken from a man aged 25-45 years with active or convalescent COVID-19. Specimen: peripheral blood. CDR3 residues: CASSQQVQTEAFF. The DNA of the CDR3 is TGTGCCAGCAGCCAACAGGTGCAGACTGAAGCTTTCTTT.